Detailed here is one T cell receptor (beta chain). Assay used: immunoSEQ multiplex PCR; TCRdb lists only in-frame clones, some missing. The sample carries roughly 93,000 clones, more than 85% recorded once. This sample is part of a study of T cell changes during pregnancy in multiple sclerosis. The CDR3 contains 13 residues. Germline V gene lookup returns CDR1 SGHVS and CDR2 FQNEAQ. V dropped 8 bases and J dropped 6; count of bases not matched to a gene: 4. The source material was peripheral blood, sampled before pregnancy. The chain combines TRBV7-8 with TRBJ2-1; 10 bases line up with TRBD1. This TCR was recovered from a female donor with multiple sclerosis, enrolled in a pregnancy study. CDR3 amino acids: CASGRDRGNEQFF. The DNA of the CDR3 is TGTGCCAGCGGCCGGGACAGGGGCAATGAGCAGTTCTTC.